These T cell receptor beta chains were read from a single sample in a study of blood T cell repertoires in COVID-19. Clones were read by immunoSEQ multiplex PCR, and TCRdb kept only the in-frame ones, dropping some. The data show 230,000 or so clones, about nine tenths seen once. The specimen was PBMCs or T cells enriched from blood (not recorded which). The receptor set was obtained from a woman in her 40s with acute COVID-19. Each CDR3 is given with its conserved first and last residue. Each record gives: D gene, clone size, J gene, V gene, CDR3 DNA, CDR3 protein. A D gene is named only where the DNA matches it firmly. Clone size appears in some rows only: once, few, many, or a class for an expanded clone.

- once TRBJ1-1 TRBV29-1 TGCAGCGTTTACGGGAACACTGAAGCTTTCTTT CSVYGNTEAFF
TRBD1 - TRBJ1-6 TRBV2 TGTGCCAGCGGTAGAGGGACAGTCAATTCACCCCTCCACTTT CASGRGTVNSPLHF
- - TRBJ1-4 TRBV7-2 TGTGCCAGCAGCTTCCGGGAACCTAATGAAAAACTGTTTTTT CASSFREPNEKLFF
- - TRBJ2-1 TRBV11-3 TGTGCCAGCAGCTTAACAAGCTCCTACAATGAGCAGTTCTTC CASSLTSSYNEQFF
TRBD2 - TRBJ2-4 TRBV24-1 TGTGCCACCAGTGATCCCGGGACTAGCGGTTACATTCAGTACTTC CATSDPGTSGYIQYF
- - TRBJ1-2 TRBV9 TGTGCCAGCAGCGGCCAACCTGGGCCCTATGGCTACACCTTC CASSGQPGPYGYTF
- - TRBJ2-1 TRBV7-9 TGTGCCAGCAGCTTAGTAACTGGACAGTCTTTTTCCCATGAGCAGTTCTTC CASSLVTGQSFSHEQFF
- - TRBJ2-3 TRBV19 TGTGCCAGTAGTATTACCCCGACAGGCCCCACAGATACGCAGTATTTT CASSITPTGPTDTQYF
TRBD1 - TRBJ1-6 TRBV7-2 TGTGCCAGCAGCTTACATCGGACAGGGAATAATTCACCCCTCCACTTT CASSLHRTGNNSPLHF
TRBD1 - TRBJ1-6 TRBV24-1 TGTGCCACCAGTGATTTTGAAGGGGGCTTCAATAATTCACCCCTCCACTTT CATSDFEGGFNNSPLHF
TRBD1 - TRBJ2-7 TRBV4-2 TGTGCCAGCAGCCAAGAATCGGACAGGACCTACGAGCAGTACTTC CASSQESDRTYEQYF
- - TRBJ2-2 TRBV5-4 TGTGCCAGCAGCTCAGCCCCGGGAAACACCGGGGAGCTGTTTTTT CASSSAPGNTGELFF
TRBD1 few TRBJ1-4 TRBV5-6 TGTGCCAGCAGCTTGGGATCGGGACAGGCTAATGAAAAACTGTTTTTT CASSLGSGQANEKLFF
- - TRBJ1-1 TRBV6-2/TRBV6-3 TGTGCCAGCAGTTACTCGATTCTGCGCGGGGAAGCTTTCTTT CASSYSILRGEAFF
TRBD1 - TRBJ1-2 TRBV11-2 TGTGCCAGCCGCCGCGCAGGAATGACAGGGAACTATGGCTACACCTTC CASRRAGMTGNYGYTF
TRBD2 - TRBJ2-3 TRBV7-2 TGTGCCAGCAGCTCCGGACTAGCGGGTTACACAGATACGCAGTATTTT CASSSGLAGYTDTQYF
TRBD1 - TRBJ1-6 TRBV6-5 TGTGCCAGCAGTCTCCGAGACAGGGGTTCACCCCTCCACTTT CASSLRDRGSPLHF
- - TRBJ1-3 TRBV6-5 TGTGCCAGCAGTTTCGCAGGGAATCCTGGAAACACCATATATTTT CASSFAGNPGNTIYF
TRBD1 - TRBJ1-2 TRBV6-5 TGTGCCAGCAGTTACGGGGGACAGCCCTATGGCTACACCTTC CASSYGGQPYGYTF